This entry concerns a single T cell receptor beta chain. The data derive from a study of blood T cell repertoires in COVID-19. Germline CDR1 and CDR2: SGHNT and YYREEE (reference sequence). The CDR3 runs to 14 residues. J was trimmed by 7 bases and V by 4 bases; bases with no gene match: 10. The authors' processing: Reference gene primers were amplified, and this amplification served to estimate nucleated cell counts. Generated by immunoSEQ multiplex PCR, the TCRdb table keeps only in-frame clones and is missing some. The DNA gave D and trimming, while V, J and clone size come from that table. The sample records hundreds of thousands of clones, about 89% being singletons.

The sequence derives from a man in his forties with acute or convalescent COVID-19. The gene calls are TRBV5-4 and TRBJ1-1; 7 positions agree with TRBD1. The sequenced material came from peripheral blood. In DNA, the CDR3 is TGTGCCAGCAGCCCGGAGACAGGGATAGTTGAAGCTTTCTTT. Amino acids: CASSPETGIVEAFF.